Detailed here is one T cell receptor (beta chain). These data come from a study of blood T cell repertoires in COVID-19. Looking at the study overall: Sites in the United States, Italy and Spain provided acute and convalescent COVID-19 samples. PBMCs, B-cell-depleted T cells, or T cells were the source of the cDNA or gDNA that made up the material.

Germline V lookup: CDR1 GTSNPN, CDR2 SVGIG (reference sequence). This CDR3 is built from 14 residues. V dropped 4 bases and J dropped 8; count of bases not matched to a gene: 6. The authors' processing: Counts of nucleated cells, estimated from reference gene primer amplification, were obtained. TCRdb keeps only in-frame clones here, not all; method: immunoSEQ multiplex PCR. The DNA gave D and trimming, while V, J and clone size come from that table. The table records some 54,000 clones, about 80% of them present only once. This clonotype originated in an older man with active COVID-19. The specimen was peripheral blood. This chain joins TRBV30 and TRBJ1-3; 12 bases line up with TRBD1. The CDR3 spells CAWNGDRGQYTIYF. The CDR3 DNA follows: TGTGCCTGGAACGGGGACAGGGGGCAATACACCATATATTTT.